Detailed here is one T cell receptor (beta chain). These data belong to a study of blood T cell repertoires in COVID-19. Study-level background: Acute-phase and convalescent COVID-19 samples originated in the United States, Italy and Spain. T cells, B-cell-depleted T cells, or PBMCs provided the cDNA or gDNA that served as material.

V was clipped by 4 bases and J by 8 bases, with 20 bases between them. CDR1 and CDR2 (germline): SGHTA, FQGNSA. This CDR3 comprises 15 residues. Original processing methods: Researchers report that nucleated cell counts were estimated from reference gene primer amplification. TCRdb keeps only in-frame clones here, not all; method: immunoSEQ multiplex PCR. V, J and clone size reflect that table, while D and trimming were determined from the DNA. The sample carries about 210,000 clones, 65% to 90% recorded once. Sequencing input: peripheral blood. The chain couples TRBV7-2 to TRBJ1-2; a weak D match, TRBD1 (6 bases). The clonotype originates from a man aged 50-60 years with active or convalescent COVID-19. The CDR3 DNA reads TGTGCCAGCAGCTCACTACTGGACAGCGGATTCGGCTACACCTTC. It is translated as CASSSLLDSGFGYTF.